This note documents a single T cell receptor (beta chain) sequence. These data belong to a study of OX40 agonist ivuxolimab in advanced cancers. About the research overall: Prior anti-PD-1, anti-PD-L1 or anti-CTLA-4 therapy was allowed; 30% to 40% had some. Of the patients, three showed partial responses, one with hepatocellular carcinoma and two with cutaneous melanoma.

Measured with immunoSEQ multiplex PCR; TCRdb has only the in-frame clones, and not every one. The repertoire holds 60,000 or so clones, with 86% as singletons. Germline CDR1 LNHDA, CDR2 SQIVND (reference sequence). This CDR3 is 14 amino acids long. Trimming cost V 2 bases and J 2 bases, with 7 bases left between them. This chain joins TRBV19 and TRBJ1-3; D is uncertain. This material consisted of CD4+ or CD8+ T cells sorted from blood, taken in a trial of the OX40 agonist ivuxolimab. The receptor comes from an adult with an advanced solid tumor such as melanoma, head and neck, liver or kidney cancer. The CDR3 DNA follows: TGTGCCAGTAGTATACGGGGTCCTGGAAACACCATATATTTT. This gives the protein CASSIRGPGNTIYF.